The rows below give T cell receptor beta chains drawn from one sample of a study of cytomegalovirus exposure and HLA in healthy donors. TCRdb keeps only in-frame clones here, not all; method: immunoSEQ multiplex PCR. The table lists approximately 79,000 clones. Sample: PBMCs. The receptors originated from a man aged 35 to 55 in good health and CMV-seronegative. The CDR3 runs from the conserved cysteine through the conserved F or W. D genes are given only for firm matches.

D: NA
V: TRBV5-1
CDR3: CASSFFGEAYEQYF

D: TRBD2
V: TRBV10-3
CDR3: CAISDGLAGGEQYF

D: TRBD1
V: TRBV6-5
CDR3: CASSYRQGFHGYTF

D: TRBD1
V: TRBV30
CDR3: CAWSLPGQGGGYTF

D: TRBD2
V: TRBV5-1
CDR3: CASSLVSGAYEQYF

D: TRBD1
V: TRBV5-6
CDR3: CASSLLRGRTTEAFF

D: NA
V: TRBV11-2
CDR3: CASSLRSRGTYNEQFF

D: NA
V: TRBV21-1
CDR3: CASGERGGKISNTGELFF

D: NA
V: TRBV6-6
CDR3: CASSYSNLREQYF

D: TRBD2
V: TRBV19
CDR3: CASSSSGGRETQYF

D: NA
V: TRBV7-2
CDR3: CASSFSVPGANEQFF

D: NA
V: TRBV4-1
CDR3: CASSVRTDSSVGEKLFF

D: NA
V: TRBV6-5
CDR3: CASSYLLTGTGELFF

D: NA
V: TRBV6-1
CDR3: CASSERKTRGYEQYF

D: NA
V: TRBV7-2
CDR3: CASSLSQVYGYTF

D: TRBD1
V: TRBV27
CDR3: CASRPGTGGYGYGYTF

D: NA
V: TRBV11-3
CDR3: CASSLGAEVNEQFF

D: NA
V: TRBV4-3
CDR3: CASSQELSRVNTEAFF

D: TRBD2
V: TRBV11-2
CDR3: CASSLTAGGQVEQYF

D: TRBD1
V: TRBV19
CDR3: CASTRDREDGYTF

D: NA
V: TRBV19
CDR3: CASSIRYNEQFF

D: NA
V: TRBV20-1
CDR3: CSARDEARNYF

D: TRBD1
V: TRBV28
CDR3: CASGQGRYGYTF

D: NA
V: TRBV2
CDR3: CASSALSGRPGSPLHF

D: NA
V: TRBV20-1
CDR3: CSARGRGPQHF

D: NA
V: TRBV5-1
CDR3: CASSYSSYEQYF

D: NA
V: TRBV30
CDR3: CAWSVTYEQFF

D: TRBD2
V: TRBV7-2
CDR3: CASSRAGSTDTQYF

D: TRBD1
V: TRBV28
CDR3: CASSAYRGGEKLFF